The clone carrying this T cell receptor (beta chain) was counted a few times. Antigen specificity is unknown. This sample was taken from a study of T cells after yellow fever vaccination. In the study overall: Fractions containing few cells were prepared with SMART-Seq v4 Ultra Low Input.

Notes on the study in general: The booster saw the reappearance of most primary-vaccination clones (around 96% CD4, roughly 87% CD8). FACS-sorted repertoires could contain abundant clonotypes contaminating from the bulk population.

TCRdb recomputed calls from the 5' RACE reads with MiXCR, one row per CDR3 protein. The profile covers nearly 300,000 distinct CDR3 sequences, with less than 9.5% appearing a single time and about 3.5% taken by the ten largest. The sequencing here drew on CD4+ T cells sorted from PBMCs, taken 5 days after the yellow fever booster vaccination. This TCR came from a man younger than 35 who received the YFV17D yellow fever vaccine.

In DNA form, the CDR3 reads TGTGCCACCAGCAGAGGCGGGGAAAGTACTGAAGCTTTCTTT. This codes for CATSRGGESTEAFF. This chain uses TRBV15 with TRBJ1-1, with D unresolved. This CDR3 region has 14 residues. V shed 1 base and J shed 5 bases, with 11 bases lying between them. Per germline, CDR1 LNHNV and CDR2 YYDKDF (reference sequence).